One and the same sample provided the 26 T cell receptor beta chains below, sequenced in a study of blood T cell repertoires in COVID-19. Profiling relied on immunoSEQ multiplex PCR, and the TCRdb table lists in-frame clones only, not all of them. The sample lists about 210,000 clones, roughly four fifths occurring once. Sequencing input: peripheral blood. These receptors came from a woman in her forties with active or convalescent COVID-19.

The gene calls are TRBV11-2 and TRBJ2-5; 11 bases match TRBD2. CDR1 SGHAT and CDR2 FQNNGV come from the germline V gene. CDR3 size: 17 residues. With V trimmed by 1 base and J by 2 bases, 6 bases remained unmatched. CDR3 in amino acids: CASSLGLAGGPQETQYF. The CDR3 nucleotides are TGTGCCAGCAGCTTAGGGCTAGCGGGGGGCCCACAAGAGACCCAGTACTTC.

The chain is built from TRBV7-9 and TRBJ2-3, with 9 bases lining up with TRBD1. This CDR3 is built from 15 residues. CDR1 and CDR2 (germline): SEHNR, FQNEAQ (reference sequence). V was pared by 5 bases and J by 3 bases, with 6 bases of the junction left unmatched. In DNA, the CDR3 is TGTGCCAGCAGCCCCAACAGGGGGCGGACAGATACGCAGTATTTT. The encoded protein is CASSPNRGRTDTQYF. Drawing the rest from reference TRBV7-9 and TRBJ2-3, the complete variable domain is DTGVSQNPRHKITKRGQNVTFRCDPISEHNRLYWYRQTLGQGPEFLTYFQNEAQLEKSRLLSDRFSAERPKGSFSTLEIQRTEQGDSAMYLCASSPNRGRTDTQYFGPGTRLTVL.

The chain is built from TRBV5-1 and TRBJ2-6; TRBD1 agrees at 11 bases. The trim removed 0 bases at V and 3 bases at J, leaving 5 bases unmatched. This CDR3 has 18 amino acids. Germline CDR1 and CDR2: SGHRS and YFSETQ. Here the CDR3 DNA reads TGCGCCAGCAGCTTGGGGACAGGGGGCTTTATTGGGGCCAACGTCCTGACTTTC. It encodes CASSLGTGGFIGANVLTF. The full variable domain, in which reference TRBV5-1 and TRBJ2-6 provide the parts outside the CDR3, is KAGVTQTPRYLIKTRGQQVTLSCSPISGHRSVSWYQQTPGQGLQFLFEYFSETQRNKGNFPGRFSGRQFSNSRSEMNVSTLELGDSALYLCASSLGTGGFIGANVLTFGAGSRLTVL.

V is TRBV6-1 and J is TRBJ2-3; 8 bases match TRBD1. This CDR3 region has 14 residues. CDR1 and CDR2 from the germline V gene are MNHNS and SASEGT. Germline trimming cut 3 bases from V and 8 bases from J; bases unmatched to any gene: 7. The CDR3 DNA reads TGTGCCAGCAGTGACCCTCGGACAGGGACTACGCAGTATTTT. It encodes CASSDPRTGTTQYF.

The sample holds one count of this clone. The V gene is TRBV10-3, the J gene TRBJ1-2; possible D gene TRBD1, 5 bases. The germline V gene has CDR1 ENHRY and CDR2 SYGVKD. The CDR3 is 13 residues long. With 2 bases removed from V and 5 bases from J, the gap between germline ends came to 9 bases. CDR3 DNA: TGTGCCATCAGTGAGGGTCAGGGTTATGGCTACACCTTC. This translates into CAISEGQGYGYTF.

This clone has just a few counts. The rearrangement uses TRBV12-5 and TRBJ1-5; D uncertain. Germline loops: CDR1 LGHNT, CDR2 FRNRAP. V lost 3 bases and J 0 bases, leaving 12 bases between the germline ends. CDR3 length: 16 residues. The CDR3 DNA reads as TGTGCTAGTGGTTTTGGTACCGAGTATAGCAATCAGCCCCAGCATTTT. Translating gives CASGFGTEYSNQPQHF.

The chain links TRBV9 to TRBJ1-1; D might be TRBD1 (5 bases). This CDR3 region has 14 residues. Looked up from germline, CDR1 is SGDLS and CDR2 is YYNGEE. V lost 0 bases and J lost 4, with 10 bases in between. CDR3 sequence: CASSVVGEGTEAFF. In nucleotides, the CDR3 is TGTGCCAGCAGCGTAGTGGGGGAGGGCACTGAAGCTTTCTTT.

The J gene is TRBJ2-3, the V gene TRBV7-9; TRBD2 matches 15 bases. J gave up 3 bases and V 6 bases, and 7 bases lay outside the gene matches. Germline V CDR1 and CDR2: SEHNR, FQNEAQ (reference sequence). This CDR3 contains 17 residues. The CDR3 protein is CASSPGLAGGPTDTQYF. In DNA form, the CDR3 reads TGTGCCAGCAGTCCCGGACTAGCGGGAGGGCCTACAGATACGCAGTATTTT.

Only one count was recorded for this clone. Within the sample, other DNA sequences also encode this same CDR3. The rearrangement joins TRBV28 to TRBJ1-4; D may be TRBD1 (6 bases). V dropped 5 bases and J dropped 11 bases, with 12 bases sitting between them. Germline-derived CDR1 and CDR2 are MDHEN and SYDVKM. This CDR3 region has 12 residues. The DNA for the CDR3 is TGTGCCAGCAGTCTCAGGGGCGAGAAACTGTTTTTT. Amino acid sequence: CASSLRGEKLFF.

The chain links TRBV15 to TRBJ2-6; D remains unclear. V was pared by 1 base and J by 0 bases, with 4 bases between. The V gene's germline CDR1 is LNHNV and CDR2 YYDKDF (reference sequence). The CDR3 covers 15 residues. CDR3 bases: TGTGCCACCAGCAGAGGAGGCTCTGGGGCCAACGTCCTGACTTTC. It translates to CATSRGGSGANVLTF.

J is TRBJ1-4 and V is TRBV28; 12 nucleotides line up with TRBD1. The CDR3 sequence is 19 residues long. With 3 bases clipped from V and 6 bases from J, the junction kept 14 bases outside the gene matches. Germline V CDR1 and CDR2: MDHEN, SYDVKM. The CDR3 DNA reads as TGTGCCAGCAGTTTCTCCGCTCGGGACAGGGGGCTTAGGTATGAAAAACTGTTTTTT. Residues: CASSFSARDRGLRYEKLFF.

V and J are TRBV28 and TRBJ2-1; TRBD1 matches at 10 bases. The CDR3 covers 15 residues. From germline, CDR1 is MDHEN and CDR2 SYDVKM. Trimming took 4 bases from V and 4 from J; bases not matched to a gene: 4. CDR3 in amino acids: CASSSAGQGYNEQFF. The CDR3 coding sequence is TGTGCCAGCAGTTCGGCGGGACAGGGGTACAATGAGCAGTTCTTC.

V and J are TRBV5-1 and TRBJ2-7, with 12 bases identical to TRBD2. The V gene end was trimmed by 0 bases and the J gene end by 3 bases; junction bases not matched to a gene: 4. This CDR3 is built from 16 residues. Germline CDR1 SGHRS, CDR2 YFSETQ. CDR3 protein: CASSLGLTSGSYEQYF. The CDR3 nucleotides read TGCGCCAGCAGCTTGGGGTTGACTAGCGGGAGCTACGAGCAGTACTTC. Together with reference TRBV5-1 and TRBJ2-7, the CDR3 gives the full variable domain: KAGVTQTPRYLIKTRGQQVTLSCSPISGHRSVSWYQQTPGQGLQFLFEYFSETQRNKGNFPGRFSGRQFSNSRSEMNVSTLELGDSALYLCASSLGLTSGSYEQYFGPGTRLTVT.

V usage is TRBV19 and J usage is TRBJ1-1; 7 nucleotides line up with TRBD1. V gave up 7 bases and J gave up 9 bases; unmatched junction bases: 11. Germline assignment: CDR1 LNHDA and CDR2 SQIVND (reference sequence). The length of the CDR3 is 13 residues. The DNA of the CDR3 is TGTGCCAGTACCATAGACAGGGCGGGACAAGCTTTCTTT. It specifies CASTIDRAGQAFF. The full variable domain, its missing parts supplied by reference TRBV19 and TRBJ1-1, is DGGITQSPKYLFRKEGQNVTLSCEQNLNHDAMYWYRQDPGQGLRLIYYSQIVNDFQKGDIAEGYSVSREKKESFPLTVTSAQKNPTAFYLCASTIDRAGQAFFGQGTRLTVV.

The genes are TRBV10-3 and TRBJ1-5, with unresolved D. CDR3 length: 13 residues. CDR1 ENHRY and CDR2 SYGVKD come from the germline V gene. Trimming shortened V by 5 bases and J by 6 bases, and 11 bases separated the two germline ends. The CDR3 sequence: CAISLTVVQPQHF. The DNA for the CDR3 is TGTGCCATCAGTTTAACTGTAGTTCAGCCCCAGCATTTT.

J is TRBJ2-1 and V is TRBV29-1, with TRBD1 identical over 8 bases. Germline V gene data show CDR1 as SQVTM and CDR2 as ANQGSEA. This CDR3 spans 15 amino acids. The V and J ends lost 1 base and 9 bases, in that order; junction bases with no gene match: 11. The CDR3 sequence: CSVEVPPGGLSEQFF. CDR3 coding DNA: TGCAGCGTTGAAGTCCCGCCAGGGGGCCTGAGTGAGCAGTTCTTC.

V usage is TRBV29-1 and J usage is TRBJ1-1, with D possibly being TRBD1 (6 bases). CDR3 size: 15 residues. The V end lost 6 bases, the J end lost 1 base, and 18 bases lay between the germline ends. Germline V gene sequence: CDR1 SQVTM, CDR2 ANQGSEA. DNA for the CDR3: TGCAGCGTATCAGGGGTTCAAGGGAGGAACACTGAAGCTTTCTTT. Protein sequence: CSVSGVQGRNTEAFF.

The V call is TRBV3-1 (or the pseudogene TRBV3-2), the J call TRBJ2-5; TRBD1 aligns across 8 bases. The CDR3 runs to 14 residues. Germline-derived CDR1 and CDR2 are LGHDT and YNNKEL (reference sequence). J was trimmed by 5 bases and V by 8 bases; bases with no gene match: 10. CDR3 sequence: CASGETGARETQYF. The CDR3 coding sequence is TGTGCCAGCGGGGAGACAGGGGCACGGGAGACCCAGTACTTC.

The CDR3 reads CASMTRGDQPQHF. CDR3 in DNA: TGTGCCAGTATGACCAGGGGAGATCAGCCCCAGCATTTT. The chain couples TRBV19 to TRBJ1-5, with D perhaps TRBD1 (6 bases). V was pared by 7 bases and J by 5 bases, with 12 bases between. This CDR3 spans 13 amino acids. From germline, CDR1 is LNHDA and CDR2 SQIVND (reference sequence).

This sequence joins TRBV5-4 and TRBJ2-3; D may be TRBD2 (7 bases). V was pared by 3 bases and J by 4 bases, with 21 bases between. Germline CDR1 is SGHNT and CDR2 is YYREEE (reference sequence). The CDR3 covers 17 residues. CDR3 in DNA: TGTGCCAGCAGCTCCACCGGACACAGGGAGGGGCCAGATACGCAGTATTTT. Residues: CASSSTGHREGPDTQYF.

The chain employs TRBV3-1 (or the pseudogene TRBV3-2) and TRBJ2-5; the match to TRBD2 covers 12 bases. The V and J ends lost 0 bases and 1 base, in that order; junction bases with no gene match: 3. Germline V gene lookup returns CDR1 LGHDT and CDR2 YNNKEL (reference sequence). The CDR3 sequence is 17 residues long. CDR3 DNA sequence: TGTGCCAGCAGCCAAGACGGACTAGCGGGGAGCCAAGAGACCCAGTACTTC. This sequence encodes CASSQDGLAGSQETQYF.

The chain joins TRBV3-1 (or the pseudogene TRBV3-2) to TRBJ2-1; 9 bases fit TRBD2. CDR3 size: 17 residues. Per the germline V gene, CDR1 is LGHDT and CDR2 is YNNKEL (reference sequence). The ends lost 1 base at V and 9 bases at J; junction bases unmatched: 13. CDR3 sequence reads: CASSQALWRGGQSEQFF. The CDR3 region has the DNA TGTGCCAGCAGCCAAGCATTGTGGCGGGGGGGCCAAAGTGAGCAGTTCTTC.

This clone came up a few times. This chain links TRBV30 with TRBJ1-1, with D hard to call. This CDR3 contains 13 residues. CDR1 and CDR2 from the germline V gene are GTSNPN and SVGIG (reference sequence). Trimming stripped 0 bases from V and 1 base from J, with 6 bases between. CDR3 region: CAWSVHANTEAFF. In DNA, the CDR3 is TGTGCCTGGAGTGTACACGCGAACACTGAAGCTTTCTTT.

The J gene is TRBJ2-3, the V gene TRBV7-9; possibly TRBD2 for D (6 bases). This CDR3 contains 15 residues. V shed 2 bases and J shed 1 base, with 10 bases lying between them. Germline V gene sequence: CDR1 SEHNR, CDR2 FQNEAQ (reference sequence). The CDR3 nucleotides are TGTGCCAGCAGCTTACGGGACTCACGCACAGATACGCAGTATTTT. Protein sequence: CASSLRDSRTDTQYF.

CDR3 loop: CASSPQGPGGNEKLFF. The CDR3 DNA reads TGTGCCAGTAGTCCACAGGGGCCCGGTGGGAATGAAAAACTGTTTTTT. The V call is TRBV19, the J call TRBJ1-4; 7 nucleotides align to TRBD1. CDR3 size: 16 residues. After removal of 5 bases from V and 5 bases from J, the junction contained 11 bases not matched to a gene. Germline V gene sequence: CDR1 LNHDA, CDR2 SQIVND (reference sequence).

This chain connects TRBV5-8 to TRBJ1-1; 7 bases fit TRBD1. Trimming removed 4 bases from V and 7 bases from J; junction bases left unmatched: 7. CDR3 length equals 13 residues. Per the germline V gene, CDR1 is SGHTS and CDR2 is YDEGEE. The CDR3 DNA reads TGTGCCAGCAGCCTGACAGGGTTCGGTGAAGCTTTCTTT. Translating gives CASSLTGFGEAFF.